The 15 T cell receptor beta chains below all came from one sample that was sequenced in a study of patients and donors after allogeneic stem cell transplantation. TCRdb processed the RT-PCR reads anew with MiXCR; each CDR3 protein has one entry. The table has roughly 200,000 distinct CDR3 sequences, more than 35% seen once; the top ten hold 33%. Material for sequencing was blood, either unsorted or a sorted T cell fraction (not recorded which). The receptor set was obtained from a human donor who was either an allogeneic HSCT recipient or a stem cell or donor lymphocyte infusion donor (not recorded which). It is not recorded whose cells these are; they may come from a transplant donor.

This rearrangement joins TRBV30 to TRBJ1-4; D perhaps matches TRBD1 (6 bases). CDR1 and CDR2 (germline): GTSNPN, SVGIG (reference sequence). V lost 3 bases and J lost 8, with 13 bases in between. This CDR3 contains 13 residues. The CDR3 loop reads CAWSSGAGEKLFF. The CDR3 nucleotides read TGTGCCTGGAGCTCAGGGGCCGGCGAAAAACTGTTTTTT. Full variable domain (outside the CDR3, taken from reference TRBV30 and TRBJ1-4): SQTIHQWPATLVQPVGSPLSLECTVEGTSNPNLYWYRQAAGRGLQLLFYSVGIGQISSEVPQNLSASRPQDRQFILSSKKLLLSDSGFYLCAWSSGAGEKLFFGSGTQLSVL.

The chain has TRBV12-3 or TRBV12-4 and TRBJ2-7; 7 nucleotides line up with TRBD2. The CDR3 sequence is 15 residues long. V gave up 6 bases and J gave up 3 bases; unmatched junction bases: 11. The DNA of the CDR3 is TGTGCCAGCAGCCGAAGCGGGAAGGGTATCTACGAGCAGTACTTC. It is translated as CASSRSGKGIYEQYF.

In this sample, this clonotype turned up a few times. The V gene is TRBV3-1, the J gene TRBJ2-1; D is perhaps TRBD2 (5 bases). Trimming took off 3 bases at V and 0 bases at J, with 9 bases between the two ends. The CDR3 runs 15 residues. Germline assignment: CDR1 LGHDT and CDR2 YNNKEL (reference sequence). The CDR3 region has the DNA TGTGCCAGCAGCCATGGGAGCCCCTCCTACAATGAGCAGTTCTTC. Protein: CASSHGSPSYNEQFF.

The chain couples TRBV29-1 to TRBJ1-2; D remains unclear. The CDR3 has 14 residues. Germline values: CDR1 SQVTM, CDR2 ANQGSEA. Trimming took off 2 bases at V and 5 bases at J, with 15 bases between the two ends. The CDR3 spells CSVENTPAGYGYTF. The CDR3 DNA sequence: TGCAGCGTTGAAAACACTCCTGCCGGGTATGGCTACACCTTC. Full variable domain (missing parts from reference TRBV29-1 and TRBJ1-2): SAVISQKPSRDICQRGTSLTIQCQVDSQVTMMFWYRQQPGQSLTLIATANQGSEATYESGFVIDKFPISRPNLTFSTLTVSNMSPEDSSIYLCSVENTPAGYGYTFGSGTRLTVV.

The chain couples TRBV12-3 or TRBV12-4 to TRBJ2-5; perhaps TRBD2 as D (6 bases). V was shortened by 6 bases and J by 5 bases, with 19 bases between the two germline ends. This CDR3 has 15 residues. The CDR3 is CASRLSGYSTETQYF. CDR3 sequence (DNA): TGTGCCAGCAGACTTAGCGGATACTCAACGGAGACCCAGTACTTC.

The chain carries TRBV9 and TRBJ2-2; 14 bases map to TRBD2. This CDR3 has 18 residues. The trim removed 4 bases at V and 4 bases at J, leaving 9 bases unmatched. In germline, CDR1 is SGDLS, CDR2 YYNGEE. The CDR3 reads CASSSTGTSGSSTGELFF. The CDR3 DNA is TGTGCCAGCAGCTCCACCGGGACTAGCGGGAGTAGCACCGGGGAGCTGTTTTTT.

The gene calls are TRBV4-3 and TRBJ1-1; 11 bases are shared with TRBD1. This CDR3 comprises 17 residues. V shed 4 bases, J shed 2 bases, and the junction held 9 bases outside the gene matches. Germline assignment: CDR1 LGHNA and CDR2 YSLEER. The CDR3 DNA sequence: TGCGCCAGCAGCCGGAAGACCGGGACAGGGGGAAACACTGAAGCTTTCTTT. It specifies CASSRKTGTGGNTEAFF.

The chain is built from TRBV9 and TRBJ1-1; D unclear. This CDR3 region has 16 residues. With 4 bases removed from V and 0 bases from J, the gap between germline ends came to 16 bases. Germline values: CDR1 SGDLS, CDR2 YYNGEE. The CDR3 reads CASSPYVGVLNTEAFF. CDR3 bases: TGTGCCAGCAGCCCGTATGTGGGAGTCCTGAACACTGAAGCTTTCTTT.

There are a few counts of this clonotype. The chain has TRBV15 and TRBJ1-1; D is ambiguous. Deletions cut 1 base from V and 11 bases from J, with 14 bases between. Germline V lookup: CDR1 LNHNV, CDR2 YYDKDF (reference sequence). CDR3 length: 13 amino acids. The CDR3 DNA reads TGTGCCACCAGCAGAGGATCTATGGCCCAGGCTTTCTTT. Amino acids: CATSRGSMAQAFF.

The J gene is TRBJ1-4, the V gene TRBV7-8; D remains unclear. Germline CDR1 is SGHVS and CDR2 is FQNEAQ. This CDR3 region has 16 residues. V was clipped by 1 base and J by 6 bases, with 15 bases between them. CDR3 DNA: TGTGCCAGCAGCTTAGACGCGAGTCGCGTCGATGAAAAACTGTTTTTT. Protein sequence: CASSLDASRVDEKLFF.

This chain uses TRBV15 with TRBJ2-1; TRBD2 matches 12 bases. Germline assignment: CDR1 LNHNV and CDR2 YYDKDF (reference sequence). With 8 bases clipped from V and 7 bases from J, the junction kept 3 bases outside the gene matches. The CDR3 spans 13 residues. Here the CDR3 reads CATRLAGVNEQFF. For the CDR3, the DNA is TGTGCCACCCGACTAGCGGGAGTGAATGAGCAGTTCTTC.

This clonotype was observed a handful of times. The chain links TRBV6-1 to TRBJ1-2; perhaps TRBD1 as D (5 bases). The CDR3 contains 13 residues. Trimming removed 3 bases at V and 8 bases at J, with 13 bases between. Germline values: CDR1 MNHNS, CDR2 SASEGT. For the CDR3, the DNA is TGTGCCAGCAGTGATGCGCGAGGGGAAGGCTACACCTTC. This codes for CASSDARGEGYTF.

The chain links TRBV7-8 to TRBJ2-4, with TRBD1 matching over 9 bases. Looked up from germline, CDR1 is SGHVS and CDR2 is FQNEAQ. CDR3 size: 14 residues. V was pared by 1 base and J by 14 bases, with 9 bases of the junction left unmatched. Here the CDR3 DNA reads TGTGCCAGCAGCTTAGATTTAGGGACAGGGAACGAGTACTTC. It codes for CASSLDLGTGNEYF.

The chain employs TRBV4-3 and TRBJ1-3; 8 bases agree with TRBD1. The CDR3 runs to 17 residues. The germline CDR1 and CDR2 sequences are LGHNA and YSLEER. With V trimmed by 1 base and J by 0 bases, 5 bases remained unmatched. In DNA form, the CDR3 reads TGCGCCAGCAGCCAAGCGCTGACAGGGGACTCTGGAAACACCATATATTTT. Protein sequence: CASSQALTGDSGNTIYF.

This clonotype has more than one count but fewer than ten. The chain is built from TRBV28 and TRBJ1-2; TRBD1 might be the D (6 bases). Trimming took 2 bases from V and 5 from J, leaving 15 bases between them. The CDR3 spans 15 residues. Germline V gene lookup returns CDR1 MDHEN and CDR2 SYDVKM. CDR3 nucleotides: TGTGCCAGCAGTTTAGTCCAGAGGACAGTTTATGGCTACACCTTC. This encodes CASSLVQRTVYGYTF.